A single sample gave rise to the 29 T cell receptor beta chains below, sequenced in a study of blood T cell repertoires in COVID-19. Produced via immunoSEQ multiplex PCR; TCRdb's table is partial and in-frame only. The sample carries some 200,000 clones, about 70% recorded once. Sequencing was carried out using peripheral blood. These receptors came from a woman in her fifties or sixties with active or convalescent COVID-19.

J is TRBJ1-2 and V is TRBV7-2; TRBD1 matches 7 bases. CDR1 and CDR2 (germline): SGHTA, FQGNSA. This CDR3 region has 17 residues. The trim removed 1 base at V and 4 bases at J, leaving 12 bases unmatched. The CDR3 is CASSLGSQRQGPYGYTF. In DNA form, the CDR3 reads TGTGCCAGCAGCTTAGGGAGTCAGAGACAGGGCCCCTATGGCTACACCTTC.

The CDR3 bases are TGTGCCTGGAGCGGACAGGGGATAGAAGGCTACACCTTC. It codes for CAWSGQGIEGYTF. The chain joins TRBV30 to TRBJ1-2, with 9 nucleotides matching TRBD1. Trimming took 3 bases from V and 8 from J; bases not matched to a gene: 7. This CDR3 has 13 residues. CDR1 is GTSNPN, CDR2 SVGIG, per germline (reference sequence).

In regard to this clone: This may come from a read error, since a much larger clone is one base off. This sequence joins TRBV7-2 and TRBJ1-1; D is ambiguous. Germline V lookup: CDR1 SGHTA, CDR2 FQGNSA. The V gene lost 1 base and the J gene lost 1 base, with 4 bases spanning the gap. This CDR3 has 13 amino acids. In DNA form, the CDR3 reads TGTGCCAGCAGCTTAGACAGGAACACTGAAGCTTTCTTT. It is translated as CASSLDRNTEAFF.

The rearrangement links TRBV7-8 to TRBJ1-1; D is perhaps TRBD1 (5 bases). V gave up 4 bases and J gave up 2 bases, with 8 bases separating them. The CDR3 is 13 amino acids. From germline, CDR1 is SGHVS and CDR2 FQNEAQ. The CDR3 nucleotides read TGTGCCAGCAGCTCGACAGAAAACACTGAAGCTTTCTTT. This encodes CASSSTENTEAFF.

CDR3 protein: CASSDRASGNTIYF. CDR3 sequence (DNA): TGTGCCAGCAGCGACAGGGCATCTGGAAACACCATATATTTT. The chain uses TRBV11-3 and TRBJ1-3, with 7 bases identical to TRBD1. This CDR3 region has 14 residues. Germline V lookup: CDR1 SGHNT, CDR2 YENEEA. The V segment lost 5 bases and the J segment 1 base; nucleotides outside the gene matches: 2.

This clone came up many times. The chain joins TRBV15 to TRBJ2-2, with TRBD2 as a possible D gene (6 bases). Germline lookup yields CDR1 LNHNV and CDR2 YYDKDF (reference sequence). V shed 6 bases and J shed 4 bases, with 18 bases lying between them. This CDR3 has 16 amino acids. CDR3 coding DNA: TGTGCCACCAGTCCCGTCTGGGGGGTATCCACCGGGGAGCTGTTTTTT. It codes for CATSPVWGVSTGELFF.

This clone was seen a single time. V is TRBV9 and J is TRBJ1-1; 8 nucleotides align to TRBD1. Unmatched junction bases numbered 7, after V lost 3 bases and J lost 3 bases. Germline V gene data show CDR1 as SGDLS and CDR2 as YYNGEE. The CDR3 covers 15 residues. This CDR3 is CASSGVLQGDTEAFF. In nucleotides, the CDR3 is TGTGCCAGCAGCGGAGTTTTACAGGGGGACACTGAAGCTTTCTTT.

This chain connects TRBV7-2 to TRBJ1-2, with D perhaps matching TRBD1 (6 bases). Per germline, CDR1 SGHTA and CDR2 FQGNSA. The CDR3 loop spans 15 amino acids. V gave up 5 bases and J gave up 6 bases, with 19 bases separating them. The CDR3 bases are TGTGCCAGCAGCCCCTTTGTGCCAGGGGAAGATGGCTACACCTTC. It encodes CASSPFVPGEDGYTF.

The chain carries TRBV7-8 and TRBJ2-7; 9 bases fit TRBD2. The CDR3 spans 16 residues. V gave up 0 bases and J gave up 2 bases; unmatched junction bases: 5. Looked up from germline, CDR1 is SGHVS and CDR2 is FQNEAQ. The CDR3 bases are TGTGCCAGCAGCTTAGCGACAGCGGGGGGACCCTACGAGCAGTACTTC. Its protein is CASSLATAGGPYEQYF.

The J gene is TRBJ1-5, the V gene TRBV5-8; no firm D call. V was clipped by 4 bases and J by 5 bases, with 13 bases between them. CDR1 SGHTS and CDR2 YDEGEE come from the germline V gene. The CDR3 loop spans 14 amino acids. CDR3 bases: TGTGCCAGCAGCCCCCGGCCCGGGGATCAGCCCCAGCATTTT. Translating gives CASSPRPGDQPQHF.

The CDR3 spells CASSQSGRARETQYF. Written as DNA, the CDR3 is TGTGCCAGCAGCCAAAGCGGGAGGGCCCGGGAGACCCAGTACTTC. The chain joins TRBV3-1 (or the pseudogene TRBV3-2) to TRBJ2-5; 10 bases map to TRBD2. J lost 5 bases, V lost 2 bases, and 5 bases had no gene match. CDR3 length equals 15 residues. Germline V gives CDR1 LGHDT, CDR2 YNNKEL (reference sequence).

This chain links TRBV2 with TRBJ1-3; unclear D gene. Per the germline V gene, CDR1 is SNHLY and CDR2 is FYNNEI. Trimming removed 3 bases from V and 0 bases from J, with 9 bases in between. The CDR3 runs to 15 residues. CDR3 protein: CASSEGGHSGNTIYF. CDR3 nucleotide sequence: TGTGCCAGCAGTGAGGGCGGGCACTCTGGAAACACCATATATTTT.

The chain carries TRBV4-2 and TRBJ2-2; D is possibly TRBD2 (5 bases). Trimming shortened V by 3 bases and J by 0 bases, and 8 bases separated the two germline ends. The germline V gene encodes CDR1 LGHNA and CDR2 YNFKEQ. The CDR3 is 15 amino acids. As DNA, the CDR3 is TGTGCCAGCAGCCAGTCGGGGACGAACACCGGGGAGCTGTTTTTT. Translation: CASSQSGTNTGELFF.

The V call is TRBV28, the J call TRBJ2-5; TRBD1 agrees at 10 bases. Germline V gives CDR1 MDHEN, CDR2 SYDVKM. CDR3 length equals 17 residues. Trimming at V came to 5 bases and at J to 5 bases, leaving 14 bases not matched to a gene. The CDR3 DNA reads TGTGCCAGCAGTCCGGTCGGGACAGGGGCGAGGGGGGAGACCCAGTACTTC. This translates into CASSPVGTGARGETQYF.

This clone was recorded at least ten times. The chain uses TRBV6-2 or TRBV6-3 and TRBJ2-3; 9 nucleotides line up with TRBD2. Germline assignment: CDR1 MNHEY and CDR2 SVGEGT. The CDR3 contains 16 residues. Germline trimming cut 4 bases from V and 5 bases from J; bases unmatched to any gene: 10. The CDR3 coding sequence is TGTGCCAGCAGTTCCAATTTAGCGGGGGCCTTAGATACGCAGTATTTT. Residues: CASSSNLAGALDTQYF.

The V call is TRBV5-6, the J call TRBJ2-6, with a weak D call TRBD1 (7 bases). Between the trimmed V and J ends, which lost 2 bases and 1 base, there was a span of 10 bases. The CDR3 consists of 16 residues. CDR1 is SGHDT, CDR2 YYEEEE, per germline. CDR3 region: CASSFPGGSGANVLTF. The CDR3 DNA is TGTGCCAGCAGCTTTCCAGGGGGGTCTGGGGCCAACGTCCTGACTTTC.

V gene TRBV6-5 combines with J gene TRBJ2-3, with D maybe TRBD2 (7 bases). Germline V gene lookup returns CDR1 MNHEY and CDR2 SVGAGI. This CDR3 is 14 amino acids long. V lost 6 bases, J lost 11 bases, and 21 bases lay in between. The CDR3 sequence is CASSPPGGAAVQYF. The CDR3 nucleotides read TGTGCCAGCAGCCCGCCTGGGGGGGCCGCTGTGCAGTATTTT.

This rearrangement joins TRBV2 to TRBJ1-3; 7 bases are shared with TRBD1. Germline CDR1 is SNHLY and CDR2 is FYNNEI. CDR3 length: 15 amino acids. The V gene end was trimmed by 2 bases and the J gene end by 4 bases; junction bases not matched to a gene: 5. CDR3 amino acids: CASSENRGVGNTIYF. As DNA, the CDR3 is TGTGCCAGCAGTGAAAACAGGGGAGTAGGAAACACCATATATTTT. Drawing the rest from reference TRBV2 and TRBJ1-3, the complete variable domain is EPEVTQTPSHQVTQMGQEVILRCVPISNHLYFYWYRQILGQKVEFLVSFYNNEISEKSEIFDDQFSVERPDGSNFTLKIRSTKLEDSAMYFCASSENRGVGNTIYFGEGSWLTVV.

This clone was seen once. The CDR3 is CASRSQGANSPLHF. The CDR3 DNA is TGTGCCAGTCGGAGTCAGGGGGCTAATTCACCCCTCCACTTT. V gene TRBV2 combines with J gene TRBJ1-6; 8 nucleotides match TRBD1. Unmatched junction bases numbered 7, after V lost 9 bases and J lost 6 bases. CDR3 length equals 14 residues. Germline lookup yields CDR1 SNHLY and CDR2 FYNNEI.

The chain uses TRBV5-4 and TRBJ2-7; D ambiguous. The V gene lost 2 bases and the J gene lost 3 bases, with 6 bases spanning the gap. This CDR3 contains 12 residues. Germline V gene lookup returns CDR1 SGHNT and CDR2 YYREEE (reference sequence). The CDR3: CASSFGGYEQYF. The CDR3 DNA sequence: TGTGCCAGCAGCTTCGGCGGCTACGAGCAGTACTTC.

The chain recombines TRBV4-3 with TRBJ2-1, with 10 bases lining up with TRBD2. Losses at the gene ends were 0 bases for V and 4 bases for J; bases not matched to a gene: 6. The CDR3 is 17 residues long. The germline V gene encodes CDR1 LGHNA and CDR2 YSLEER. CDR3 DNA sequence: TGCGCCAGCAGCCAAGACGATAGCGGGGGGTCGTACAATGAGCAGTTCTTC. It codes for CASSQDDSGGSYNEQFF.

The rearrangement joins TRBV20-1 to TRBJ1-2; D not resolved. Deletions cut 1 base from V and 7 bases from J, with 7 bases between. The CDR3 is made up of 11 amino acids. Germline lookup yields CDR1 DFQATT and CDR2 SNEGSKA (reference sequence). CDR3 DNA: TGCAGTGCTAGAGGGGAGGGTGGCTACACCTTC. It translates to CSARGEGGYTF.

This clone was observed a few times. The gene calls are TRBV6-2 or TRBV6-3 and TRBJ1-2, with D maybe TRBD1 (6 bases). The V end was cut by 2 bases, the J end by 9 bases, with 13 bases between. From germline, CDR1 is MNHEY and CDR2 SVGEGT. CDR3 size: 13 residues. This CDR3 is CASSYPLRDSYTF. For the CDR3, the DNA is TGTGCCAGCAGTTACCCACTTCGGGACAGCTACACCTTC.

This clone was seen just once. CDR3 DNA sequence: TGTGCCAGCAGTGAAACGGGATTCGACACCTCCTACGAGCAGTACTTC. This codes for CASSETGFDTSYEQYF. This rearrangement joins TRBV2 to TRBJ2-7; tentatively, D is TRBD2 (5 bases). Germline V gene lookup returns CDR1 SNHLY and CDR2 FYNNEI. There are 16 residues in the CDR3. V was shortened by 2 bases and J by 0 bases, with 14 bases between the two germline ends.

This chain uses TRBV7-2 with TRBJ1-3; 9 positions match TRBD1. Germline values: CDR1 SGHTA, CDR2 FQGNSA. After removal of 5 bases from V and 2 bases from J, the junction contained 7 bases not matched to a gene. CDR3 length: 16 residues. The CDR3 bases are TGTGCCAGCAGCGCCCAACAGGGGGCGGCTGGAAACACCATATATTTT. It codes for CASSAQQGAAGNTIYF.

The chain is built from TRBV20-1 and TRBJ2-1; D may be TRBD2 (5 bases). The CDR3 runs 11 residues. Germline assignment: CDR1 DFQATT and CDR2 SNEGSKA (reference sequence). V lost 6 bases and J lost 10, with 13 bases in between. The CDR3 reads CSAVGVGEQFF. CDR3 coding DNA: TGCAGTGCAGTCGGGGTCGGCGAGCAGTTCTTC.

This clone was picked up one time. The junction departs from germline at one end; a sequencing error may be responsible. CDR3 in amino acids: CANSPQSSTGEQYF. Here the CDR3 DNA reads TGTGCCAACAGCCCCCAGAGCTCGACTGGCGAGCAGTACTTC. J is TRBJ2-7 and V is TRBV11-3; unclear D gene. The CDR3 extends over 14 amino acids. Germline lookup yields CDR1 SGHNT and CDR2 YENEEA.

The chain carries TRBV6-2 or TRBV6-3 and TRBJ1-5, with TRBD1 as a possible D gene (6 bases). Trimming removed 2 bases from V and 3 bases from J, with 17 bases in between. Germline V gives CDR1 MNHEY, CDR2 SVGEGT. The CDR3 extends over 17 amino acids. CDR3 nucleotide sequence: TGTGCCAGCAGTTACGCGCCCTGGACAGTAATCAATCAGCCCCAGCATTTT. This sequence encodes CASSYAPWTVINQPQHF.

This chain links TRBV5-1 with TRBJ1-5; D may be TRBD1 (6 bases). Germline values: CDR1 SGHRS, CDR2 YFSETQ. The length of the CDR3 is 20 residues. Between the trimmed V and J ends, which lost 1 base and 5 bases, there was a span of 28 bases. Here the CDR3 DNA reads TGCGCCAGCAGCTTGTACCTGGGAGGGAACAGGGAGAGGTGGGATCAGCCCCAGCATTTT. Its translation is CASSLYLGGNRERWDQPQHF.